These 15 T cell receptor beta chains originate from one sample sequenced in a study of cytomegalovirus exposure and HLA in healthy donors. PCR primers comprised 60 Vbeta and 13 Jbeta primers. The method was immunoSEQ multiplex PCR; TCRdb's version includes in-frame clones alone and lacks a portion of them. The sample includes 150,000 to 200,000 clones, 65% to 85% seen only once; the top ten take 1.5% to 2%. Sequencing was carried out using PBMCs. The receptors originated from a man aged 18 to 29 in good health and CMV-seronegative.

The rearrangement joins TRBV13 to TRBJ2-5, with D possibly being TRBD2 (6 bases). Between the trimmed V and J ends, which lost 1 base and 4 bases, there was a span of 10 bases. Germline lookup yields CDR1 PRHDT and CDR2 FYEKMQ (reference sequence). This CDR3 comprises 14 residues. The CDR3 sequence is CASSLDRLGETQYF. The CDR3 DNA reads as TGTGCCAGCAGCTTAGATCGACTAGGAGAGACCCAGTACTTC.

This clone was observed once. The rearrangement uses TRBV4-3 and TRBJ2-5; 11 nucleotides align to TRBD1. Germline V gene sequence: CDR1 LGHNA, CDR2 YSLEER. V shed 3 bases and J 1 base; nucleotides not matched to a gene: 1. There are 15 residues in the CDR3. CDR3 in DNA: TGCGCCAGCAGCCAGGGACAGGGGGGCCAAGAGACCCAGTACTTC. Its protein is CASSQGQGGQETQYF.

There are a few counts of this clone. The CDR3 region has the DNA TGTGCCAGCAGCGTAGCCCCAAATCGGGACGAGCAGTACTTC. It translates to CASSVAPNRDEQYF. The chain carries TRBV9 and TRBJ2-7; D is ambiguous. Trimming stripped 0 bases from V and 5 bases from J, with 12 bases between. The CDR3 has 14 residues. Germline V gives CDR1 SGDLS, CDR2 YYNGEE.

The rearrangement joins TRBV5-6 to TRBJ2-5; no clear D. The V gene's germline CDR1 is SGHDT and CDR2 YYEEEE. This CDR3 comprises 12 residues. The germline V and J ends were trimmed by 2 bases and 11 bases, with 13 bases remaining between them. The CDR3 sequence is CASSFTESKQYF. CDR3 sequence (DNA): TGTGCCAGCAGCTTCACAGAGTCTAAGCAGTACTTC.

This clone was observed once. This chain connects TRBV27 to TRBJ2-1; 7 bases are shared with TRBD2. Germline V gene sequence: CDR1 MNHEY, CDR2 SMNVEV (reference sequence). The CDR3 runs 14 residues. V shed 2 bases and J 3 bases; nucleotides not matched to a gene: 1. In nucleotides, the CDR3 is TGTGCCAGCAGTTTAGCGGGGGTCTACAATGAGCAGTTCTTC. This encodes CASSLAGVYNEQFF.

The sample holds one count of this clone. CDR3 in DNA: TGTGCCAGCAGTGGAGAATACAGGGGGCGCGGGCAGCCCCAGCATTTT. Its translation: CASSGEYRGRGQPQHF. The V gene is TRBV28, the J gene TRBJ1-5; TRBD1 matches 9 bases. Germline V gene sequence: CDR1 MDHEN, CDR2 SYDVKM. The CDR3 extends over 16 amino acids. V lost 5 bases to trimming and J lost 7 bases; unmatched junction nucleotides: 12.

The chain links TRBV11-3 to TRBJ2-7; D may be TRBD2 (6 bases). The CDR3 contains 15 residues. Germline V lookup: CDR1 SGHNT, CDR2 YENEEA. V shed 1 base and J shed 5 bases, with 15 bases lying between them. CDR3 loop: CASSLGGGIVNEQYF. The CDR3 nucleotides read TGTGCCAGCAGCTTAGGCGGCGGGATAGTCAACGAGCAGTACTTC.

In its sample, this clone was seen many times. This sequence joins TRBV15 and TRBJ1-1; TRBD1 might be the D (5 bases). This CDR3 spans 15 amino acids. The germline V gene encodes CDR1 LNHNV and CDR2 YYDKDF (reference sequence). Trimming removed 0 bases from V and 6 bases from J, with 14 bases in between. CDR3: CATSRDREGKAEAFF. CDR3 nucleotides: TGTGCCACCAGCAGAGATCGGGAGGGGAAGGCTGAAGCTTTCTTT.

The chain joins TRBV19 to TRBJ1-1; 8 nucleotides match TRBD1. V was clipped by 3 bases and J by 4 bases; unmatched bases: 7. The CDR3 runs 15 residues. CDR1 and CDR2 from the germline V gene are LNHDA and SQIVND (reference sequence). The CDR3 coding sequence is TGTGCCAGTAGTATGCTAATAGGGACAGGCACTGAAGCTTTCTTT. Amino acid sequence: CASSMLIGTGTEAFF. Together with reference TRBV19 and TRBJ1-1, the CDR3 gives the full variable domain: DGGITQSPKYLFRKEGQNVTLSCEQNLNHDAMYWYRQDPGQGLRLIYYSQIVNDFQKGDIAEGYSVSREKKESFPLTVTSAQKNPTAFYLCASSMLIGTGTEAFFGQGTRLTVV.

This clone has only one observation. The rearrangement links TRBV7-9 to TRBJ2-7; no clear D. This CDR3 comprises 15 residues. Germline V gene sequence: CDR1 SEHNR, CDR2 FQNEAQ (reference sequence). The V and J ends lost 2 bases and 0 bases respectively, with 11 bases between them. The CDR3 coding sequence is TGTGCCAGCAGCTTACCTACTAAGAGCTCCTACGAGCAGTACTTC. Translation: CASSLPTKSSYEQYF.

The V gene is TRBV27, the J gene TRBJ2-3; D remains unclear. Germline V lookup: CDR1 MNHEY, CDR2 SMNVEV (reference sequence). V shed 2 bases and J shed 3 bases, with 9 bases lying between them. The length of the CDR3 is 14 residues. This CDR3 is CASSLTQLTDTQYF. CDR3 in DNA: TGTGCCAGCAGTTTAACCCAGTTGACAGATACGCAGTATTTT.

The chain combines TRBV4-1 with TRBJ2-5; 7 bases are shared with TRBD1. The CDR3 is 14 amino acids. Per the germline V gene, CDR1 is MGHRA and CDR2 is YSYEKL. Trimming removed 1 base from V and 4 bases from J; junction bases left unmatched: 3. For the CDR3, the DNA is TGCGCCAGCAGCCAAGGTCCAGGGGGAGAGACCCAGTACTTC. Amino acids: CASSQGPGGETQYF.

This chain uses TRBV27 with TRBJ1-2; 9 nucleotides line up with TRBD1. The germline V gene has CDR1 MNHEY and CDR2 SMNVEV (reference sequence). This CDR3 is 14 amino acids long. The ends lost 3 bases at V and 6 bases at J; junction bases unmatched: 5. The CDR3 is CASSFRQGGHGYTF. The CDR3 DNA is TGTGCCAGCAGTTTCCGACAGGGGGGTCATGGCTACACCTTC.

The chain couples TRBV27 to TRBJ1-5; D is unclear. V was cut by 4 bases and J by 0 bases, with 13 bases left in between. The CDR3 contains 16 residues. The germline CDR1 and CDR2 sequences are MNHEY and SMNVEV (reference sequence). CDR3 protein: CASSSYDAYSNQPQHF. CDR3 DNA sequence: TGTGCCAGCAGTTCTTATGATGCCTATAGCAATCAGCCCCAGCATTTT.

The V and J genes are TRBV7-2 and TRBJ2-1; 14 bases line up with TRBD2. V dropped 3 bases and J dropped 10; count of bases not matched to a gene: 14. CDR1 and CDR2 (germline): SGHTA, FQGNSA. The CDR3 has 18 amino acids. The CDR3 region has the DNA TGTGCCAGCAGCTTCGGGACTAGCGGGAGACGATTGGGAGTAGAGCAGTTCTTC. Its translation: CASSFGTSGRRLGVEQFF.